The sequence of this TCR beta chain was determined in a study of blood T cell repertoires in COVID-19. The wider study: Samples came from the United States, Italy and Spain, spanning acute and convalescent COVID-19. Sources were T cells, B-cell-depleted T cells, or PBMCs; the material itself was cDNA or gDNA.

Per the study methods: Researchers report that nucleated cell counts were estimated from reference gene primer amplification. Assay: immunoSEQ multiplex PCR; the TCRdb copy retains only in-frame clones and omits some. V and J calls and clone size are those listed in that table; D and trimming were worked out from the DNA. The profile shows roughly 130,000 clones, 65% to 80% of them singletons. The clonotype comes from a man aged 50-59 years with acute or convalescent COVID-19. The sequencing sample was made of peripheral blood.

CDR3 region: CASSHSGTSEADTQYF. In nucleotides, the CDR3 is TGTGCCAGCAGCCACTCCGGGACTAGCGAGGCAGATACGCAGTATTTT. The chain joins TRBV7-8 to TRBJ2-3; 10 bases are a match to TRBD2. Germline CDR1 and CDR2: SGHVS and FQNEAQ. The V segment lost 5 bases and the J segment 4 bases; nucleotides outside the gene matches: 9. There are 16 residues in the CDR3.